The rows below give T cell receptor beta chains drawn from one sample of a study of vaccination and CD4 T cells after COVID-19. TCRdb reprocessed the PCR reads with MiXCR, giving one entry per CDR3 protein. The table lists 11,000 to 15,000 distinct CDR3 sequences, 20% to 25% of them singletons. The antigens these receptors bind are not known. The input for sequencing was CD4+ T cells from blood, cultured in vitro, taken after SARS-CoV-2 vaccination. These TCRs come from a human donor who had recovered from COVID-19. The CDR3 runs from the conserved cysteine through the conserved F or W. Fields, in order: D gene, clone size, V gene, J gene, CDR3 protein, CDR3 DNA. The D gene is left open where the match is weak. A clone size is listed for some rows: how often the clone was seen (once, few, many), or a class if it is expanded.

d_gene: -
abundance: -
v_gene: TRBV15
j_gene: TRBJ2-6
CDR3aa: CATSRDGFSGANVLTF
CDR3nt: TGTGCCACCAGCAGAGATGGCTTCTCTGGGGCCAACGTCCTGACTTTC

d_gene: -
abundance: -
v_gene: TRBV7-3
j_gene: TRBJ2-7
CDR3aa: CASPTRYF
CDR3nt: TGTGCCAGCCCTACGCGGTACTTC

d_gene: -
abundance: few
v_gene: TRBV5-4
j_gene: TRBJ2-3
CDR3aa: CASSLLARSTDTQYF
CDR3nt: TGTGCCAGCAGCTTGTTAGCGCGCTCAACAGATACGCAGTATTTT

d_gene: TRBD1
abundance: -
v_gene: TRBV20-1
j_gene: TRBJ1-1
CDR3aa: CSARQGRGEAFF
CDR3nt: TGCAGTGCCAGACAGGGGAGAGGAGAAGCTTTCTTT

d_gene: TRBD2
abundance: few
v_gene: TRBV7-3
j_gene: TRBJ2-1
CDR3aa: CASSPSSGSNNEQFF
CDR3nt: TGTGCCAGCAGCCCCTCTAGCGGGAGCAACAATGAGCAGTTCTTC

d_gene: -
abundance: -
v_gene: TRBV4-2
j_gene: TRBJ2-1
CDR3aa: CASSQGSGPYNEQFF
CDR3nt: TGTGCCAGCAGCCAAGGAAGCGGGCCCTACAATGAGCAGTTCTTC

d_gene: -
abundance: few
v_gene: TRBV6-2/TRBV6-3
j_gene: TRBJ2-5
CDR3aa: CASSYQETQYF
CDR3nt: TGTGCCAGCAGTTACCAAGAGACCCAGTACTTC

d_gene: TRBD2
abundance: -
v_gene: TRBV10-3
j_gene: TRBJ2-7
CDR3aa: CATSGTSGRSRGEQYF
CDR3nt: TGTGCCACTTCCGGGACTAGCGGGAGATCGAGGGGGGAGCAGTACTTC

d_gene: TRBD1
abundance: -
v_gene: TRBV29-1
j_gene: TRBJ2-7
CDR3aa: CSVLAGTAPYEQYF
CDR3nt: TGCAGCGTGCTTGCCGGGACAGCACCCTACGAGCAGTACTTC

d_gene: TRBD2
abundance: -
v_gene: TRBV7-2
j_gene: TRBJ2-3
CDR3aa: CASSPRLAGTDTQYF
CDR3nt: TGTGCCAGCAGCCCGCGACTAGCGGGCACAGATACGCAGTATTTT

d_gene: TRBD1
abundance: few
v_gene: TRBV20-1
j_gene: TRBJ1-5
CDR3aa: CSAKKLLRTGVSQPQHF
CDR3nt: TGCAGTGCAAAGAAACTGCTACGGACAGGGGTATCCCAGCCCCAGCATTTT

d_gene: -
abundance: -
v_gene: TRBV14
j_gene: TRBJ1-1
CDR3aa: CASSQGVGRDPRTEAFF
CDR3nt: TGTGCCAGCAGCCAAGGGGTTGGCAGGGACCCTCGGACTGAAGCTTTCTTT

d_gene: -
abundance: few
v_gene: TRBV12-3/TRBV12-4
j_gene: TRBJ1-3
CDR3aa: CASSLFGGTGNTIYF
CDR3nt: TGTGCCAGCAGTTTGTTCGGGGGAACTGGAAACACCATATATTTT

d_gene: -
abundance: few
v_gene: TRBV6-1
j_gene: TRBJ2-7
CDR3aa: CASRHQGERYF
CDR3nt: TGTGCCAGCAGGCACCAGGGAGAGCGGTACTTC

d_gene: -
abundance: few
v_gene: TRBV6-1
j_gene: TRBJ2-5
CDR3aa: CASSRGGETQYF
CDR3nt: TGTGCCAGTAGCCGGGGTGGAGAGACCCAGTACTTC

d_gene: -
abundance: medium-sized
v_gene: TRBV7-2
j_gene: TRBJ1-2
CDR3aa: CASSSYQPQYGYTF
CDR3nt: TGTGCCAGCAGCTCGTACCAACCCCAATATGGCTACACCTTC

d_gene: -
abundance: few
v_gene: TRBV18
j_gene: TRBJ1-2
CDR3aa: CASSPRRDYGYTF
CDR3nt: TGTGCCAGCTCACCCAGGAGGGACTATGGCTACACCTTC

d_gene: -
abundance: -
v_gene: TRBV7-2
j_gene: TRBJ2-3
CDR3aa: CASSLRGRDTDTQYF
CDR3nt: TGTGCCAGCAGCTTGAGGGGAAGGGACACAGATACGCAGTATTTT

d_gene: -
abundance: large
v_gene: TRBV20-1
j_gene: TRBJ1-6
CDR3aa: CSARGGRLDWDNSPLHF
CDR3nt: TGCAGTGCTAGAGGAGGACGTTTGGATTGGGATAATTCACCCCTCCACTTT

d_gene: -
abundance: few
v_gene: TRBV30
j_gene: TRBJ2-3
CDR3aa: CAWTRRDTQYF
CDR3nt: TGTGCCTGGACTAGGAGAGATACGCAGTATTTT

d_gene: TRBD1
abundance: few
v_gene: TRBV28
j_gene: TRBJ1-6
CDR3aa: CASSRQGSPLHF
CDR3nt: TGTGCCAGCAGTAGACAGGGGTCACCCCTCCACTTT

d_gene: -
abundance: once
v_gene: TRBV7-9
j_gene: TRBJ2-7
CDR3aa: CASSLDYGQSAYEQYF
CDR3nt: TGTGCCAGCAGCTTAGATTACGGACAGAGTGCCTACGAGCAGTACTTC

d_gene: -
abundance: -
v_gene: TRBV20-1
j_gene: TRBJ2-3
CDR3aa: CSAPPSGRGDTQYF
CDR3nt: TGCAGTGCCCCCCCCAGTGGGAGAGGAGATACGCAGTATTTT

d_gene: TRBD1
abundance: -
v_gene: TRBV7-2
j_gene: TRBJ2-1
CDR3aa: CASSSRQGWNEQFF
CDR3nt: TGTGCCAGCAGCTCCAGACAGGGGTGGAATGAGCAGTTCTTC

d_gene: TRBD2
abundance: few
v_gene: TRBV20-1
j_gene: TRBJ2-5
CDR3aa: CSARDKTSGRVIGETQYF
CDR3nt: TGCAGTGCTAGAGATAAGACTAGCGGGAGAGTAATTGGAGAGACCCAGTACTTC

d_gene: -
abundance: few
v_gene: TRBV7-9
j_gene: TRBJ2-1
CDR3aa: CASSPDPSYNEQFF
CDR3nt: TGTGCCAGCAGTCCCGATCCCTCCTACAATGAGCAGTTCTTC

d_gene: -
abundance: few
v_gene: TRBV20-1
j_gene: TRBJ1-2
CDR3aa: CSAKQGHYGYTF
CDR3nt: TGCAGTGCTAAGCAGGGTCACTATGGCTACACCTTC

d_gene: TRBD1
abundance: -
v_gene: TRBV28
j_gene: TRBJ1-5
CDR3aa: CASSGQVWDQPQHF
CDR3nt: TGTGCCAGCAGTGGACAGGTCTGGGATCAGCCCCAGCATTTT

d_gene: -
abundance: few
v_gene: TRBV2
j_gene: TRBJ1-1
CDR3aa: CASTLTLSEAFF
CDR3nt: TGTGCCAGCACCTTAACCCTCTCTGAAGCTTTCTTT

d_gene: TRBD2
abundance: -
v_gene: TRBV28
j_gene: TRBJ2-7
CDR3aa: CASRETSGGISYEQYF
CDR3nt: TGTGCCAGCAGGGAAACTAGCGGGGGGATCTCCTACGAGCAGTACTTC

d_gene: -
abundance: -
v_gene: TRBV29-1
j_gene: TRBJ2-5
CDR3aa: CSSSRGLSETQYF
CDR3nt: TGCAGCTCCTCACGGGGGCTCTCGGAGACCCAGTACTTC

d_gene: -
abundance: medium-sized
v_gene: TRBV2
j_gene: TRBJ1-6
CDR3aa: CASATGTSPLHF
CDR3nt: TGTGCCAGCGCCACGGGGACTTCACCCCTCCACTTT

d_gene: -
abundance: -
v_gene: TRBV19
j_gene: TRBJ2-1
CDR3aa: CASRDGSGGNNEQFF
CDR3nt: TGTGCCAGTAGGGATGGGAGCGGAGGAAACAATGAGCAGTTCTTC

d_gene: -
abundance: -
v_gene: TRBV7-9
j_gene: TRBJ2-7
CDR3aa: CASSTRDLTYEQYF
CDR3nt: TGTGCCAGCAGCACCCGGGACTTAACCTACGAGCAGTACTTC

d_gene: TRBD1
abundance: few
v_gene: TRBV20-1
j_gene: TRBJ1-5
CDR3aa: CSATRQGTPNQPQHF
CDR3nt: TGCAGTGCAACTCGACAGGGGACTCCAAATCAGCCCCAGCATTTT

d_gene: -
abundance: -
v_gene: TRBV6-4
j_gene: TRBJ1-2
CDR3aa: CATSKGYGYTF
CDR3nt: TGTGCCACCAGCAAGGGCTATGGCTACACCTTC

d_gene: TRBD2
abundance: -
v_gene: TRBV19
j_gene: TRBJ2-7
CDR3aa: CASSYSGSGRVEQYF
CDR3nt: TGTGCCAGTAGTTATAGCGGGAGCGGCCGAGTCGAGCAGTACTTC

d_gene: TRBD2
abundance: few
v_gene: TRBV6-5
j_gene: TRBJ2-1
CDR3aa: CASSWVTSGPYNEQFF
CDR3nt: TGTGCCAGCAGTTGGGTAACTAGCGGACCCTACAATGAGCAGTTCTTC

d_gene: -
abundance: -
v_gene: TRBV6-2/TRBV6-3
j_gene: TRBJ2-7
CDR3aa: CASSRRVGGLGSYEQYF
CDR3nt: TGTGCCAGCAGCCGCCGAGTAGGGGGGTTGGGCTCCTACGAGCAGTACTTC

d_gene: -
abundance: -
v_gene: TRBV11-3
j_gene: TRBJ2-3
CDR3aa: CASSPRGRGSTDTQYF
CDR3nt: TGTGCCAGCAGCCCCCGGGGCAGGGGTAGCACAGATACGCAGTATTTT

d_gene: -
abundance: -
v_gene: TRBV5-1
j_gene: TRBJ1-1
CDR3aa: CASSPGSRMGTEAFF
CDR3nt: TGCGCCAGCAGCCCGGGGAGCAGGATGGGGACTGAAGCTTTCTTT

d_gene: -
abundance: few
v_gene: TRBV12-3/TRBV12-4
j_gene: TRBJ2-5
CDR3aa: CASSWDMGPETQYF
CDR3nt: TGTGCCAGCAGCTGGGATATGGGTCCAGAGACCCAGTACTTC

d_gene: -
abundance: -
v_gene: TRBV19
j_gene: TRBJ2-3
CDR3aa: CASSIYQGTPGRDTQYF
CDR3nt: TGTGCCAGTAGTATATATCAAGGGACACCCGGTAGGGATACGCAGTATTTT

d_gene: TRBD1
abundance: few
v_gene: TRBV5-1
j_gene: TRBJ2-7
CDR3aa: CASRRGQGYNYEQYF
CDR3nt: TGCGCCAGCAGACGGGGACAGGGCTATAACTACGAGCAGTACTTC

d_gene: TRBD1
abundance: few
v_gene: TRBV6-5
j_gene: TRBJ2-7
CDR3aa: CASSLGTDYEQYF
CDR3nt: TGTGCCAGCAGTTTGGGGACAGACTACGAGCAGTACTTC

d_gene: TRBD2
abundance: few
v_gene: TRBV11-3
j_gene: TRBJ2-3
CDR3aa: CASSRSSSGGTDTQYF
CDR3nt: TGTGCCAGCAGCCGTTCATCTAGCGGGGGCACAGATACGCAGTATTTT

d_gene: TRBD1
abundance: few
v_gene: TRBV24-1
j_gene: TRBJ1-5
CDR3aa: CATSDLDRGEIDQPQHF
CDR3nt: TGTGCCACCAGTGACCTGGACAGGGGGGAGATAGATCAGCCCCAGCATTTT

d_gene: TRBD1
abundance: -
v_gene: TRBV30
j_gene: TRBJ1-1
CDR3aa: CAWRRTGGEAFF
CDR3nt: TGTGCCTGGAGGCGGACAGGGGGTGAAGCTTTCTTT

d_gene: -
abundance: -
v_gene: TRBV20-1
j_gene: TRBJ1-5
CDR3aa: CSANEHYSNQPQHF
CDR3nt: TGCAGTGCTAATGAACATTATAGCAATCAGCCCCAGCATTTT

d_gene: -
abundance: -
v_gene: TRBV20-1
j_gene: TRBJ2-1
CDR3aa: CSQRGGNEQFF
CDR3nt: TGCAGCCAGAGAGGGGGCAATGAGCAGTTCTTC

d_gene: -
abundance: -
v_gene: TRBV30
j_gene: TRBJ1-2
CDR3aa: CAWRELSGYTF
CDR3nt: TGTGCCTGGAGGGAGTTATCGGGCTACACCTTC

d_gene: TRBD2
abundance: -
v_gene: TRBV5-1
j_gene: TRBJ2-5
CDR3aa: CASTYSSGTYQEIQYF
CDR3nt: TGCGCCAGCACGTACTCTAGCGGAACGTACCAAGAGATCCAGTACTTC

d_gene: TRBD2
abundance: few
v_gene: TRBV7-8
j_gene: TRBJ2-7
CDR3aa: CASSAGLAGLTRYEQYF
CDR3nt: TGTGCCAGCAGCGCGGGACTAGCGGGACTTACACGCTACGAGCAGTACTTC

d_gene: TRBD2
abundance: few
v_gene: TRBV28
j_gene: TRBJ2-2
CDR3aa: CASRVAGGTGELFF
CDR3nt: TGTGCCAGCAGAGTAGCGGGAGGGACCGGGGAGCTGTTTTTT

d_gene: TRBD2
abundance: few
v_gene: TRBV9
j_gene: TRBJ2-1
CDR3aa: CASSVDRGGLVTYEQFF
CDR3nt: TGTGCCAGCAGCGTAGACCGGGGGGGACTAGTGACCTATGAGCAGTTCTTC